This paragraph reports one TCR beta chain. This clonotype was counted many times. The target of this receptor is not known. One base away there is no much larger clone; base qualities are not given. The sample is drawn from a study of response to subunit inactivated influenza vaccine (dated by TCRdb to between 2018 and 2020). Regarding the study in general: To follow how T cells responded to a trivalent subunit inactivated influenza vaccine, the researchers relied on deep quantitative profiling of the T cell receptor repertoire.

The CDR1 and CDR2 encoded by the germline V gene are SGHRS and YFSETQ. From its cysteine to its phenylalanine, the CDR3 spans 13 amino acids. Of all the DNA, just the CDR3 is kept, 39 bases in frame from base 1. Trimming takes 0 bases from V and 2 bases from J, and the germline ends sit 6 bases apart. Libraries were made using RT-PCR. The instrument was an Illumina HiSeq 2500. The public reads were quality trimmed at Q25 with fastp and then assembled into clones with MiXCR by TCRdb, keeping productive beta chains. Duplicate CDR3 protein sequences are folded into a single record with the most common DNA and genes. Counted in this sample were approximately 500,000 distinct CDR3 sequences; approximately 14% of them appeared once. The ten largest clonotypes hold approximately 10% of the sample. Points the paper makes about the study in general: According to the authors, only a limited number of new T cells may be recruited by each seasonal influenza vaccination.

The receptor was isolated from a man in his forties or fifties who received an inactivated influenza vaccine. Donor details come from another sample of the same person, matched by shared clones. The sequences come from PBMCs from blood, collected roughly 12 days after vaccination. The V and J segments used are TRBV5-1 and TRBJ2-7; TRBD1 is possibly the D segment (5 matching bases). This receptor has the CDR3 CASSLEGTYEQYF. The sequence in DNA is TGCGCCAGCAGCTTGGAGGGGACCTACGAGCAGTACTTC.